Listed below are T cell receptor beta chains from one sample, sequenced in a study of immune evolution from preneoplasia to lung adenocarcinoma. Clones were read by immunoSEQ multiplex PCR, and TCRdb kept only the in-frame ones, dropping some. The top ten clones hold approximately 5.8% of a sample with about 6,600 clones, about 80% of them seen once. The sample consisted of FFPE minimally invasive lung adenocarcinoma tissue. The receptor source for this set is a person aged 50-75 years with lung adenocarcinoma. Each CDR3 is given with its conserved first and last residue. The D gene is left open where the match is weak. Some rows mark clone size as missing; the rest say once, few, many or name a class of expanded clone.

abundance: once; j_gene: TRBJ2-1; d_gene: TRBD2; v_gene: TRBV11-3; CDR3nt: TGTGCCAGCACCGGGACTAGCGGGGGAGACAATGAGCAGTTCTTC; CDR3aa: CASTGTSGGDNEQFF
abundance: NA; j_gene: TRBJ2-2; d_gene: NA; v_gene: TRBV5-5; CDR3nt: TGTGCCAGCAGCCCCAGGACGACAGCTACCGGGGAGCTGTTTTTT; CDR3aa: CASSPRTTATGELFF
abundance: few; j_gene: TRBJ2-5; d_gene: TRBD2; v_gene: TRBV7-7; CDR3nt: TGTGCTAGCAGCGCCGGACTAGCGGGTGTAGAGGCCCAGTACTTC; CDR3aa: CASSAGLAGVEAQYF
abundance: NA; j_gene: TRBJ1-6; d_gene: NA; v_gene: TRBV4-3; CDR3nt: TGCGCCAGCAGCCAAGATTCGGTGGGGGATGGATCACCCCTCCACTTT; CDR3aa: CASSQDSVGDGSPLHF
abundance: NA; j_gene: TRBJ1-4; d_gene: TRBD1; v_gene: TRBV7-9; CDR3nt: TGTGCCAGCAGCACCGGGACAGGGTGGGAAAAACTGTTTTTT; CDR3aa: CASSTGTGWEKLFF
abundance: NA; j_gene: TRBJ1-6; d_gene: NA; v_gene: TRBV30; CDR3nt: TGTGCCTGGAGCACGGGGGCGCGGCGAAGGGATTCACCCCTCCACTTT; CDR3aa: CAWSTGARRRDSPLHF
abundance: NA; j_gene: TRBJ1-1; d_gene: TRBD1; v_gene: TRBV5-1; CDR3nt: TGCGCCAGCACTATACAGGGGAGCACTGAAGCTTTCTTT; CDR3aa: CASTIQGSTEAFF
abundance: NA; j_gene: TRBJ1-4; d_gene: TRBD1; v_gene: TRBV6-1; CDR3nt: TGTGCCAGCAGTGGGACAGGGAGGGGTGAAAAACTGTTTTTT; CDR3aa: CASSGTGRGEKLFF
abundance: NA; j_gene: TRBJ1-1; d_gene: NA; v_gene: TRBV4-3; CDR3nt: TGCGCCAGCAGCCAAGGGACAGCGAACACTGAAGCTTTCTTT; CDR3aa: CASSQGTANTEAFF
abundance: NA; j_gene: TRBJ2-3; d_gene: NA; v_gene: TRBV7-2; CDR3nt: TGTGCCAGCAGCCGTACTGCCCCGGGCGGGAAGACAGATACGCAGTATTTT; CDR3aa: CASSRTAPGGKTDTQYF
abundance: NA; j_gene: TRBJ1-2; d_gene: TRBD1; v_gene: TRBV11-2; CDR3nt: TGTGCCAGCAGCACAACAGGGGTCTATGGCTACACCTTC; CDR3aa: CASSTTGVYGYTF
abundance: NA; j_gene: TRBJ1-1; d_gene: NA; v_gene: TRBV7-9; CDR3nt: TGTGCCAGCAGCCTAGCAGGGGACACTGAAGCTTTCTTT; CDR3aa: CASSLAGDTEAFF
abundance: few; j_gene: TRBJ2-7; d_gene: NA; v_gene: TRBV30; CDR3nt: TGTGCCTGGAGTGTACCTGGGCTTACCTACGAGCAGTACTTC; CDR3aa: CAWSVPGLTYEQYF
abundance: NA; j_gene: TRBJ2-7; d_gene: TRBD1; v_gene: TRBV7-9; CDR3nt: TGTGCCAGCAGCCCAGGACAGGGAAGGTACGAGCAGTACTTC; CDR3aa: CASSPGQGRYEQYF
abundance: NA; j_gene: TRBJ1-1; d_gene: NA; v_gene: TRBV28; CDR3nt: TGTGCCAGCAGTCTACTCGAGTGGGACACTGAAGCTTTCTTT; CDR3aa: CASSLLEWDTEAFF
abundance: NA; j_gene: TRBJ1-2; d_gene: TRBD1; v_gene: TRBV6-1; CDR3nt: TGTGCCAGCAGTTCGACAGGGATTAACTATGGCTACACCTTC; CDR3aa: CASSSTGINYGYTF
abundance: NA; j_gene: TRBJ1-3; d_gene: NA; v_gene: TRBV2; CDR3nt: TGTGCCAGCAGTTTACACAGGGCTGGAAACACCATATATTTT; CDR3aa: CASSLHRAGNTIYF
abundance: NA; j_gene: TRBJ2-1; d_gene: TRBD1; v_gene: TRBV9; CDR3nt: TGTGCCAGCAGCGGACAGGGGAACTCCTACAATGAGCAGTTCTTC; CDR3aa: CASSGQGNSYNEQFF
abundance: NA; j_gene: TRBJ1-1; d_gene: TRBD1; v_gene: TRBV10-3; CDR3nt: TGTGCCATCAGTGAGTCGAATTTGGAACAGGGGGAAGCTTTCTTT; CDR3aa: CAISESNLEQGEAFF
abundance: NA; j_gene: TRBJ2-5; d_gene: TRBD1; v_gene: TRBV5-1; CDR3nt: TGCGCCAGCAGCGAGGACAGGAGTCAAGGGACCCAGTACTTC; CDR3aa: CASSEDRSQGTQYF
abundance: NA; j_gene: TRBJ1-5; d_gene: NA; v_gene: TRBV18; CDR3nt: TGTGCCAGCTCACCGACCGACCCTGCAGATAGCAATCAGCCCCAGCATTTT; CDR3aa: CASSPTDPADSNQPQHF
abundance: NA; j_gene: TRBJ2-7; d_gene: NA; v_gene: TRBV7-2; CDR3nt: TGTGCCAGCAGCCCAAGGAGCTCCTACGAGCAGTACTTC; CDR3aa: CASSPRSSYEQYF
abundance: NA; j_gene: TRBJ2-1; d_gene: TRBD2; v_gene: TRBV7-7; CDR3nt: TGTGCTAGCAGCTTAGATCCTAGCGGGAACAATGAGCAGTTCTTC; CDR3aa: CASSLDPSGNNEQFF
abundance: NA; j_gene: TRBJ2-7; d_gene: NA; v_gene: TRBV6-1; CDR3nt: TGTGCCAGCAGTGTACAGGGTCGAGGCGAGCAGTACTTC; CDR3aa: CASSVQGRGEQYF
abundance: NA; j_gene: TRBJ2-1; d_gene: NA; v_gene: TRBV11-3; CDR3nt: TGTGCCAGCGCCGGAGGGGGTCTTTACAATGAGCAGTTCTTC; CDR3aa: CASAGGGLYNEQFF
abundance: once; j_gene: TRBJ2-3; d_gene: TRBD2; v_gene: TRBV4-3; CDR3nt: TGCGCCAGCAGCCAAGCACTAGCGGGGAGCACAGATACGCAGTATTTT; CDR3aa: CASSQALAGSTDTQYF
abundance: NA; j_gene: TRBJ1-3; d_gene: NA; v_gene: TRBV30; CDR3nt: TGTGCCTGGAGTGTACCGGGGCAGTCGCTTGGAAACACCATATATTTT; CDR3aa: CAWSVPGQSLGNTIYF
abundance: NA; j_gene: TRBJ1-1; d_gene: TRBD1; v_gene: TRBV7-2; CDR3nt: TGTGCCAGCAGCTTAGACGGACAGGGGATAAGTTGGAACACTGAAGCTTTCTTT; CDR3aa: CASSLDGQGISWNTEAFF
abundance: once; j_gene: TRBJ2-6; d_gene: NA; v_gene: TRBV2; CDR3nt: TGTGCCAGCAGTGACGGCGCCTCTGGGGCCAACGTCCTGACTTTC; CDR3aa: CASSDGASGANVLTF
abundance: NA; j_gene: TRBJ2-1; d_gene: NA; v_gene: TRBV9; CDR3nt: TGTGCCAGCAGCGTGACAGCTACCTACAATGAGCAGTTCTTC; CDR3aa: CASSVTATYNEQFF
abundance: once; j_gene: TRBJ2-3; d_gene: NA; v_gene: TRBV29-1; CDR3nt: TGCAGTACAGGGAATAAAGATACGCAGTATTTT; CDR3aa: CSTGNKDTQYF
abundance: NA; j_gene: TRBJ1-2; d_gene: TRBD1; v_gene: TRBV27; CDR3nt: TGTGCCAGCAGTACATACAGGGGGGGTGGCTACACCTTC; CDR3aa: CASSTYRGGGYTF
abundance: NA; j_gene: TRBJ1-1; d_gene: NA; v_gene: TRBV7-9; CDR3nt: TGTGCCAGCAGCCCGACTGGTGGGGGTACTGAAGCTTTCTTT; CDR3aa: CASSPTGGGTEAFF
abundance: NA; j_gene: TRBJ1-5; d_gene: TRBD1; v_gene: TRBV28; CDR3nt: TGTGCCAGCAGTTCCCTCGGGACAGCGCTCGATCAGCCCCAGCATTTT; CDR3aa: CASSSLGTALDQPQHF
abundance: NA; j_gene: TRBJ1-3; d_gene: TRBD1; v_gene: TRBV7-9; CDR3nt: TGTGCCAGCAGCTGGACAGGGGGCGGAACTGGAAACACCATATATTTT; CDR3aa: CASSWTGGGTGNTIYF
abundance: NA; j_gene: TRBJ1-1; d_gene: NA; v_gene: TRBV7-9; CDR3nt: TGTGCCAGCAGCTCCGGACAGTACACTGAAGCTTTCTTT; CDR3aa: CASSSGQYTEAFF
abundance: NA; j_gene: TRBJ2-2; d_gene: NA; v_gene: TRBV7-6; CDR3nt: TGTGCCAGCAGCCTCCAGGCAGGGGGGGCCGGGGAGCTGTTTTTT; CDR3aa: CASSLQAGGAGELFF
abundance: NA; j_gene: TRBJ2-1; d_gene: TRBD1; v_gene: TRBV11-3; CDR3nt: TGTGCCAGCAGCCCGGGACAGGGAGTTTACAATGAGCAGTTCTTC; CDR3aa: CASSPGQGVYNEQFF
abundance: NA; j_gene: TRBJ1-1; d_gene: TRBD1; v_gene: TRBV5-1; CDR3nt: TGCGCCAGCAGGTTGGGACAGGGGGCGGACACTGAAGCTTTCTTT; CDR3aa: CASRLGQGADTEAFF